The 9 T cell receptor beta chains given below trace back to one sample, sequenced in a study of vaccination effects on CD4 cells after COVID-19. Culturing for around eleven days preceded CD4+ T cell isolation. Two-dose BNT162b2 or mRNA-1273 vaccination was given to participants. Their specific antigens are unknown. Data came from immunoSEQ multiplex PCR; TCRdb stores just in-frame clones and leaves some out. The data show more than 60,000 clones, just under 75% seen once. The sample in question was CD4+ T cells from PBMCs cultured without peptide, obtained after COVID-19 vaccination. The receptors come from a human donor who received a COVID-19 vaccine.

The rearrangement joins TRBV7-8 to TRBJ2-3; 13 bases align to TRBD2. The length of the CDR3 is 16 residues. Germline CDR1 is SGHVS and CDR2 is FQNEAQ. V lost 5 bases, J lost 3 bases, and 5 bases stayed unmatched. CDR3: CASSAGLAGTTDTQYF. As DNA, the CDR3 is TGTGCCAGCAGCGCGGGACTAGCGGGGACGACAGATACGCAGTATTTT.

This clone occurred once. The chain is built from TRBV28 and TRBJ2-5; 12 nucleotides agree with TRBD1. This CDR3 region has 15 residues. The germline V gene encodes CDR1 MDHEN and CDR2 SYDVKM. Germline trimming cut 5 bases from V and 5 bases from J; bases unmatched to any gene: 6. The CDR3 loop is CASSPGTGGTETQYF. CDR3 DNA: TGTGCCAGCAGTCCCGGGACAGGGGGCACGGAGACCCAGTACTTC.

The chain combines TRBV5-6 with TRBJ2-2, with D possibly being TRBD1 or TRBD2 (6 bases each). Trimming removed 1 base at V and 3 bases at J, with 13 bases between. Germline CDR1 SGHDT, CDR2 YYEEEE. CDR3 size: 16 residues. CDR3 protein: CASSLLNREDTGELFF. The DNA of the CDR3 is TGTGCCAGCAGCTTGTTGAACAGGGAGGACACCGGGGAGCTGTTTTTT.

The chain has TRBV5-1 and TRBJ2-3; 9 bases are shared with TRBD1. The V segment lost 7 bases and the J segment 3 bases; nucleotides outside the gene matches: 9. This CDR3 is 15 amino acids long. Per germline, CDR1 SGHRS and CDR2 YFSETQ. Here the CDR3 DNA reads TGCGCCAGCGGTCCTAGGGGACAGGGAACAGATACGCAGTATTTT. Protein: CASGPRGQGTDTQYF.

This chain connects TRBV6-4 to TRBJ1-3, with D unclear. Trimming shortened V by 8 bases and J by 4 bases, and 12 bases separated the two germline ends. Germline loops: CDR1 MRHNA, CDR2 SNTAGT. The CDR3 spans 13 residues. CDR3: CASSSGTGNTIYF. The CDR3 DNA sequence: TGTGCCAGCTCGTCGGGAACGGGAAACACCATATATTTT.

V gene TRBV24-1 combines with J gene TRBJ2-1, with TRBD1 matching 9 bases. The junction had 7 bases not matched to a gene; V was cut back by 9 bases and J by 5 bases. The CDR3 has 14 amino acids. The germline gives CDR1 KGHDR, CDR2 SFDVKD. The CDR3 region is CATGTGLRDNEQFF. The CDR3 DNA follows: TGTGCCACCGGGACAGGGTTAAGGGACAATGAGCAGTTCTTC.

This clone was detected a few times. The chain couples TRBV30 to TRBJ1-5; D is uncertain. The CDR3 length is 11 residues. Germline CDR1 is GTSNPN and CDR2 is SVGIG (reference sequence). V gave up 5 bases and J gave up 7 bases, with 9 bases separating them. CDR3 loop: CAWREGQPQHF. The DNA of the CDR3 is TGTGCCTGGCGAGAAGGACAGCCCCAGCATTTT. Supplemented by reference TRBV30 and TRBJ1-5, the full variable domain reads SQTIHQWPATLVQPVGSPLSLECTVEGTSNPNLYWYRQAAGRGLQLLFYSVGIGQISSEVPQNLSASRPQDRQFILSSKKLLLSDSGFYLCAWREGQPQHFGDGTRLSIL.

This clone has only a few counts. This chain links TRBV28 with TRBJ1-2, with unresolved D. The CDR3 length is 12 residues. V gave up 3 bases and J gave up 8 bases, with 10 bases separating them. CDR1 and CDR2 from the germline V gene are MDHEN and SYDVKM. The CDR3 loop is CASSLNSPGYTF. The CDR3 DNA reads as TGTGCCAGCAGTTTGAACAGCCCAGGCTACACCTTC.

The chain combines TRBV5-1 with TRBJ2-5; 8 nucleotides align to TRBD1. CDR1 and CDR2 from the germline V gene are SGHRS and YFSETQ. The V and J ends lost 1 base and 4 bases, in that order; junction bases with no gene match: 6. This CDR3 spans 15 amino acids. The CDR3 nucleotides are TGCGCCAGCAGCTTGAATGGACAGGGAGGAGAGACCCAGTACTTC. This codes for CASSLNGQGGETQYF.